This T cell receptor beta chain was found in a study of control samples from healthy donors and cancer patients. Sequencing was performed with immunoSEQ multiplex PCR; in TCRdb, only in-frame clones are kept and a portion is missing. The data hold 150,000 to 200,000 clones, with around 89% observed a single time. The CDR3 extends over 13 amino acids. V shed 3 bases and J 10 bases; nucleotides not matched to a gene: 5. The germline V gene has CDR1 KGHSH and CDR2 LQKENI. This clonotype was obtained from a woman aged 45-60 years in good health. The sample taken for sequencing was blood. J is TRBJ1-1 and V is TRBV18; 10 bases align to TRBD1. The CDR3 nucleotides read TGTGCCAGCTCACCTCTCGGGGACAGGGGAGCTTTCTTT. Its translation: CASSPLGDRGAFF.